The 18 T cell receptor beta chains given below trace back to one sample, sequenced in a study of T cells in Graves' hyperthyroidism and ophthalmopathy. Researchers amplified the TCR beta CDR3 regions from RNA transcripts. Initially, a first-round RT-PCR of the TCR CDR3 employed the HTBI primer set. Each CDR3 protein gets one entry after TCRdb re-called the multiplex PCR reads with MiXCR. In the table there are around 600,000 distinct CDR3 sequences, 14% of which are singletons. Sequencing was performed on blood. The source of these receptors is a woman aged 18-29 years with Graves' ophthalmopathy.

The rearrangement joins TRBV29-1 to TRBJ1-2; 7 bases are shared with TRBD1. The CDR3 is made up of 12 amino acids. V lost 7 bases and J lost 7; bases outside the gene matches: 9. CDR1 and CDR2 (germline): SQVTM, ANQGSEA. This CDR3 reads CSAYRGPRGYTF. Here the CDR3 DNA reads TGCAGCGCCTACAGGGGCCCTCGTGGCTACACCTTC.

A word on this clonotype: One end of the junction fails to match germline, which may point to a read error. CDR3 sequence: CAGSPGTGNQPQHF. The CDR3 coding sequence is TGTGCCGGCAGCCCGGGGACAGGCAATCAGCCCCAGCATTTT. The V gene is TRBV5-1, the J gene TRBJ1-5; 7 bases are a match to TRBD1. This CDR3 contains 14 residues. Germline CDR1 SGHRS, CDR2 YFSETQ.

This clonotype was found many times. V is TRBV11-1 and J is TRBJ2-1, with a weak D call TRBD2 (6 bases). The length of the CDR3 is 14 residues. Germline V gives CDR1 SGHAT, CDR2 FQDESV (reference sequence). The V and J ends lost 7 bases and 0 bases respectively, with 10 bases between them. The CDR3 nucleotides are TGTGCCAGCATGGGTAGCGGCTCCTACAATGAGCAGTTCTTC. It codes for CASMGSGSYNEQFF.

This clonotype occurred many times. CDR3 bases: TGTGCCAGCAGTGCCCGTAGCGGAGGAGACGAGACCCAGTACTTC. This encodes CASSARSGGDETQYF. The chain carries TRBV4-2 and TRBJ2-5, with a tentative D call TRBD2 (6 bases). The ends were cut back, 6 bases at V and 5 bases at J, with 19 bases in the middle. The CDR3 spans 15 residues. The V gene's germline CDR1 is LGHNA and CDR2 YNFKEQ.

In its sample, this clonotype was seen once. The chain has TRBV12-3 or TRBV12-4 and TRBJ1-4; D unclear. This CDR3 has 15 amino acids. The V and J ends lost 5 bases and 10 bases respectively, with 20 bases between them. CDR3 region: CASSPTKGRDVKLFF. CDR3 bases: TGTGCCAGCAGTCCCACAAAAGGGAGAGATGTAAAACTGTTTTTT.

In this sample, this clonotype turned up a few times. The chain joins TRBV10-2 to TRBJ2-1, with 11 nucleotides matching TRBD2. CDR3 length: 17 amino acids. Germline trimming cut 5 bases from V and 7 bases from J; bases unmatched to any gene: 13. From germline, CDR1 is WSHSY and CDR2 SAAADI. The chain's CDR3 is CASSQRQPTSGTNEQFF. The CDR3 region has the DNA TGCGCCAGCAGTCAACGACAACCGACTAGCGGGACTAATGAGCAGTTCTTC.

The sample holds many counts of this clonotype. The gene calls are TRBV3-1 and TRBJ2-1; 8 nucleotides align to TRBD1. The junction had 5 bases not matched to a gene; V was cut back by 3 bases and J by 4 bases. Germline V CDR1 and CDR2: LGHDT, YNNKEL (reference sequence). This CDR3 is built from 15 residues. The CDR3 nucleotides read TGTGCCAGCAGCCATCCCGGGACAGGTTACAATGAGCAGTTCTTC. It encodes CASSHPGTGYNEQFF.

This clonotype was seen many times. This chain connects TRBV28 to TRBJ2-1, with TRBD2 matching over 16 bases. CDR1 MDHEN and CDR2 SYDVKM come from the germline V gene. After removal of 4 bases from V and 7 bases from J, the junction contained 7 bases not matched to a gene. The CDR3 length is 17 residues. DNA for the CDR3: TGTGCCAGCAGTTCCTCTCTGGGACTAGCGGGAGGGAATGAGCAGTTCTTC. Translated: CASSSSLGLAGGNEQFF.

The chain is built from TRBV5-1 and TRBJ1-1; D possibly corresponds to TRBD1 (5 bases). Germline loops: CDR1 SGHRS, CDR2 YFSETQ. Trimming removed 4 bases at V and 2 bases at J, with 15 bases between. The CDR3 contains 15 residues. The CDR3: CASSTGGGGNTEAFF. The CDR3 nucleotides read TGCGCCAGCAGCACGGGGGGGGGGGGAAACACTGAAGCTTTCTTT.

This clonotype was observed a handful of times. This chain links TRBV28 with TRBJ2-3; 11 nucleotides match TRBD2. The germline V gene encodes CDR1 MDHEN and CDR2 SYDVKM. The J segment lost 2 bases and the V segment lost 7 bases, leaving 11 bases of the junction unmatched. The CDR3 totals 17 residues. The CDR3 bases are TGTGCCAGCACCATACCGGGACTAGCGGCAACCACAGATACGCAGTATTTT. Its protein is CASTIPGLAATTDTQYF.

As for this clonotype: Since a much larger clone is just one base distant, this may be a read error. The chain couples TRBV11-2 to TRBJ2-6, with D perhaps matching TRBD1 (7 bases). The germline CDR1 and CDR2 sequences are SGHAT and FQNNGV. This CDR3 is built from 15 residues. The CDR3 protein is CASSLTGTGANVPTF. CDR3 DNA: TGTGCCAGCAGCCTGACAGGGACTGGGGCCAACGTCCCGACTTTC.

This clonotype was seen repeatedly, ten times or more. The chain carries TRBV9 and TRBJ2-1; no reliable D call. Trimming pared 0 bases from V and 7 bases from J, leaving 11 bases between. The CDR3 totals 14 residues. Germline V gene sequence: CDR1 SGDLS, CDR2 YYNGEE. The CDR3 nucleotides are TGTGCCAGCAGCGTAGAGGCATGGGTTAATGAGCAGTTCTTC. Its protein product is CASSVEAWVNEQFF.

This sequence joins TRBV19 and TRBJ2-7; TRBD2 might be the D (5 bases). The germline V and J ends were trimmed by 5 bases and 4 bases, with 18 bases remaining between them. Looked up from germline, CDR1 is LNHDA and CDR2 is SQIVND (reference sequence). This CDR3 is built from 15 residues. CDR3 bases: TGTGCCAGTAGTCAAGAATCGACTACCTATTACGAGCAGTACTTC. The encoded protein is CASSQESTTYYEQYF.

This clonotype was observed many times. The chain has TRBV3-1 and TRBJ1-5, with D unclear. The CDR3 length is 13 residues. With 0 bases removed from V and 6 bases from J, the gap between germline ends came to 6 bases. Germline CDR1 reads LGHDT; CDR2 reads YNNKEL (reference sequence). The chain's CDR3 is CASSQDVSQPQHF. CDR3 nucleotide sequence: TGTGCCAGCAGCCAAGATGTGAGTCAGCCCCAGCATTTT.

This clonotype was observed a handful of times. Germline and junction disagree at one end, which may indicate a read error. The chain uses TRBV6-1 and TRBJ1-4; TRBD1 might be the D (5 bases). Per germline, CDR1 MNHNS and CDR2 SASEGT. The CDR3 consists of 14 residues. The CDR3 nucleotides read TGTACCAGCAGCACTAGGGGTGAGGGGGAAAAACTGTTTTTT. It translates to CTSSTRGEGEKLFF.

Points on this clonotype: This may stem from a read error, because a much larger clone lies one nucleotide away. The CDR3 carries no conserved terminal phenylalanine or tryptophan, so it likely arises from a read error. The CDR3 bases are TGTGCCAGCAGCTTACAAAGGCAGCCCCAGCATCTT. Translating gives CASSLQRQPQHL. The chain carries TRBV7-2 and TRBJ1-5, with D unclear. The CDR3 length is 12 residues. Germline values: CDR1 SGHTA, CDR2 FQGNSA. Trimming cost V 2 bases and J 7 bases, with 6 bases left between them.

This clonotype showed up just a few times. The chain joins TRBV4-2 to TRBJ1-2; 7 nucleotides agree with TRBD1. The CDR3 spans 18 residues. Germline CDR1 LGHNA, CDR2 YNFKEQ. The junction had 13 bases not matched to a gene; V was cut back by 0 bases and J by 3 bases. The CDR3 loop reads CASSQESGLRGGDYGYTF. In DNA form, the CDR3 reads TGTGCCAGCAGCCAAGAGTCGGGTCTACGAGGGGGCGACTATGGCTACACCTTC.

This clonotype showed up many times. J is TRBJ2-5 and V is TRBV7-2; D is possibly TRBD2 (6 bases). V shed 5 bases and J shed 1 base, with 11 bases lying between them. Looked up from germline, CDR1 is SGHTA and CDR2 is FQGNSA. The CDR3 loop spans 14 amino acids. CDR3 loop: CASSTWGVQETQYF. The CDR3 DNA reads TGTGCCAGCAGCACGTGGGGGGTCCAAGAGACCCAGTACTTC.